The entry that follows covers one T cell receptor beta chain sequence. The CDR3 extends over 16 amino acids. Preparing the TCRbeta library involved the use of unique molecular identifiers. TCRdb called the PCR reads again in MiXCR, with one record for every CDR3 protein. Of fewer than 750,000 distinct CDR3 sequences in the sample, 23% were seen once. The data derive from a study of T-cell reconstitution after alpha-beta-depleted transplantation in children. This TCR came from a boy in the first two years of life who had a stem cell transplant for acute myeloid leukemia, so the T cells may come from the graft donor. This sequence joins TRBV21-1 and TRBJ2-7; the table names TRBD1, a call not compared with the DNA. TRBV21-1 is shown as a pseudogene. Sample: PBMCs, mostly from graft donor cells, taken 360 days after TCRalphabeta/CD19-depleted stem cell transplant. The CDR3 region is CASSKPPGQGSYEQYV. For the CDR3, the DNA is TGTGCCAGCAGCAAGCCCCCAGGACAGGGATCCTACGAGCAGTACGTC.